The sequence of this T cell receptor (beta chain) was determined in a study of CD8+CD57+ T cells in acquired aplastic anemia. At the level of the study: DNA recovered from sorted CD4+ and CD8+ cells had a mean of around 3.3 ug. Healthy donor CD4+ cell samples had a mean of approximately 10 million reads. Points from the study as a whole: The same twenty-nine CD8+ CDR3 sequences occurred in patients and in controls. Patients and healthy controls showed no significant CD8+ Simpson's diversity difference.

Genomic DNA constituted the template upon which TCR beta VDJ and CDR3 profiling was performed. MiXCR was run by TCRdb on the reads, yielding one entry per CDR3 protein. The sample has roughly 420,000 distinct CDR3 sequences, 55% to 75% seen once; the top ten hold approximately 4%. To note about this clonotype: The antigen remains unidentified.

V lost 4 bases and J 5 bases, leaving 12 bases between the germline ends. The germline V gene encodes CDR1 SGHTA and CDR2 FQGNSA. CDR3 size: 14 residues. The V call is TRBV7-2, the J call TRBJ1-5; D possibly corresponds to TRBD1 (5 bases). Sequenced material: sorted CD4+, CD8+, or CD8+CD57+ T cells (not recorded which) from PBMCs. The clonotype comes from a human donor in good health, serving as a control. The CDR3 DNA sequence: TGTGCCAGCAGCTACGACAGAGGGGATCAGCCCCAGCATTTT. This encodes CASSYDRGDQPQHF. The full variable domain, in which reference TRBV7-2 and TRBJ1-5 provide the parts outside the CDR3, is GAGVSQSPSNKVTEKGKDVELRCDPISGHTALYWYRQSLGQGLEFLIYFQGNSAPDKSGLPSDRFSAERTGGSVSTLTIQRTQQEDSAVYLCASSYDRGDQPQHFGDGTRLSIL.